This T cell receptor (beta chain) was retrieved from a study of T cells in Graves' hyperthyroidism and ophthalmopathy. General observations from the study: Clonotypes that were expanded in thyroid above 0.001 mostly appeared in blood too. A median approximately 6.8 months before onset, the model predicted ophthalmopathy. Separating ophthalmopathy from stable hyperthyroidism was achieved by a 13 V-J model.

About this clonotype itself: Its specificity is not known.

TCR beta CDR3 regions were amplified from RNA transcripts. The HTBI primer set was used in a first-round RT-PCR of the TCR CDR3. Each CDR3 protein is one row after TCRdb ran MiXCR on the multiplex PCR reads. Of approximately 690,000 distinct CDR3 sequences listed, around 20% are singletons. CDR1 SNHLY and CDR2 FYNNEI come from the germline V gene. V gave up 10 bases and J gave up 0 bases; unmatched junction bases: 11. The CDR3 is made up of 15 amino acids. Diagnoses were established using clinical symptoms, serum thyroxine and TRAb, thyroid ultrasound and orbital computed tomography. The chain uses TRBV2 and TRBJ2-7; 8 bases align to TRBD1. This clonotype was sampled from a man in his thirties or forties with Graves' ophthalmopathy. The sequenced material came from blood. CDR3 DNA sequence: TGTGCCACCGCTTCCCCGGGGACAGGCTCCTACGAGCAGTACTTC. This codes for CATASPGTGSYEQYF.